The 23 T cell receptor beta chains reported below all come from one sample, sequenced in a study of blood T cell repertoires in COVID-19. TCRdb keeps only in-frame clones here, not all; method: immunoSEQ multiplex PCR. The table has approximately 500,000 clones, 88% seen once. Material for sequencing was PBMCs or T cells enriched from blood (not recorded which). These receptors were obtained from a woman aged 40 to 50 who had recovered from COVID-19.

The chain carries TRBV11-2 and TRBJ1-2; 11 nucleotides agree with TRBD1. The CDR3 covers 13 residues. Germline V lookup: CDR1 SGHAT, CDR2 FQNNGV. Trimming cost V 4 bases and J 8 bases; bases outside gene matches: 3. The DNA for the CDR3 is TGTGCCAGCAGCTCGGACAGGGGGCAAGGCTACACCTTC. It translates to CASSSDRGQGYTF.

V gene TRBV4-1 combines with J gene TRBJ2-2; 11 nucleotides agree with TRBD1. The CDR3 runs to 21 residues. Germline CDR1 reads MGHRA; CDR2 reads YSYEKL. The V segment lost 5 bases and the J segment 6 bases; nucleotides outside the gene matches: 23. The CDR3 region is CASSFGRFGTGGLGSPGELFF. CDR3 in DNA: TGCGCCAGCAGCTTCGGTCGATTTGGGACAGGGGGATTAGGATCGCCCGGGGAGCTGTTTTTT.

CDR3 loop: CASSWALGTDTQYF. CDR3 sequence (DNA): TGTGCCAGCAGTTGGGCTCTTGGTACAGATACGCAGTATTTT. The rearrangement links TRBV27 to TRBJ2-3; D gene uncertain. Germline lookup yields CDR1 MNHEY and CDR2 SMNVEV (reference sequence). Trimming cost V 4 bases and J 3 bases, with 11 bases left between them. The CDR3 has 14 amino acids.

This clone was counted a few times. This chain connects TRBV5-1 to TRBJ1-1, with 8 bases aligning to TRBD1. Unmatched junction bases numbered 8, after V lost 3 bases and J lost 4 bases. This CDR3 is 15 amino acids long. The V gene's germline CDR1 is SGHRS and CDR2 YFSETQ. The CDR3 protein is CASSSRQGITTEAFF. The CDR3 region has the DNA TGCGCCAGCAGCTCTAGACAGGGGATAACCACTGAAGCTTTCTTT.

This chain uses TRBV6-4 with TRBJ2-3; TRBD2 agrees at 14 bases. V gave up 0 bases and J gave up 4 bases; unmatched junction bases: 6. The CDR3 contains 18 residues. CDR1 MRHNA and CDR2 SNTAGT come from the germline V gene. CDR3 loop: CASSDSGTSGSPSDTQYF. In DNA form, the CDR3 reads TGTGCCAGCAGTGACTCCGGGACTAGCGGGAGTCCATCAGATACGCAGTATTTT.

V and J are TRBV14 and TRBJ1-2; 12 positions agree with TRBD1. Germline V gene data show CDR1 as SGHDN and CDR2 as FVKESK. V was clipped by 2 bases and J by 8 bases; unmatched bases: 6. The CDR3 runs to 15 residues. CDR3 DNA sequence: TGTGCCAGCAGCCAATTCCGGGACAGGGGGCTGGGCTACACCTTC. It yields the protein CASSQFRDRGLGYTF.

With regard to this clone: This same CDR3 is encoded by further DNA sequences in the sample. The chain uses TRBV9 and TRBJ2-1; 9 bases match TRBD2. Germline lookup yields CDR1 SGDLS and CDR2 YYNGEE. The CDR3 contains 15 residues. J gave up 7 bases and V 0 bases, and 5 bases lay outside the gene matches. The CDR3 DNA sequence: TGTGCCAGCAGCGTAGGGCTAGCGGGACTAAATGAGCAGTTCTTC. It translates to CASSVGLAGLNEQFF.

CDR3 coding DNA: TGCGCCAGCAGCGATACCCGGACTAGCGGGAGAGTCACCTACAATGAGCAGTTCTTC. Its protein is CASSDTRTSGRVTYNEQFF. J is TRBJ2-1 and V is TRBV10-1; 13 bases match TRBD2. Germline CDR1 WNHNN, CDR2 SYGVQD (reference sequence). V shed 6 bases, J shed 2 bases, and the junction held 13 bases outside the gene matches. This CDR3 contains 19 residues.

This chain joins TRBV12-3 or TRBV12-4 and TRBJ2-7; weak D call: TRBD1 (6 bases). V dropped 3 bases and J dropped 4 bases, with 10 bases sitting between them. The CDR3 loop spans 13 amino acids. The CDR3 here is CASSLGRGYEQYF. CDR3 bases: TGTGCCAGCAGTTTGGGCAGGGGTTACGAGCAGTACTTC.

The chain links TRBV21-1 to TRBJ2-7; TRBD2 reflects the table's D call only, with no check against the DNA. TRBV21-1 is a documented pseudogene. The CDR3 loop spans 19 amino acids. CDR3 region: CASSIKTEAGGQCPHEQYF. The CDR3 bases are TGTGCCAGCAGCATAAAGACCGAAGCGGGAGGCCAATGCCCCCACGAGCAGTACTTC.

J is TRBJ1-6 and V is TRBV13; D not certain. Germline CDR1 is PRHDT and CDR2 is FYEKMQ (reference sequence). V lost 0 bases, J lost 10 bases, and 10 bases lay in between. This CDR3 contains 14 residues. As DNA, the CDR3 is TGTGCCAGCAGCTTAGGACGGTTCCGATCACCCCTCCACTTT. Translation: CASSLGRFRSPLHF.

This clone came up a few times. This chain uses TRBV5-1 with TRBJ1-1; TRBD1 agrees at 9 bases. There are 15 residues in the CDR3. Trimming cost V 4 bases and J 4 bases; bases outside gene matches: 8. Germline-derived CDR1 and CDR2 are SGHRS and YFSETQ. The CDR3 loop reads CASSAGQGLATEAFF. CDR3 DNA: TGCGCCAGCAGCGCGGGACAGGGCCTGGCCACTGAAGCTTTCTTT.

This clone has only one observation. The J gene is TRBJ2-1, the V gene TRBV4-3; D is uncertain. The germline V gene encodes CDR1 LGHNA and CDR2 YSLEER. V shed 2 bases and J shed 8 bases, with 25 bases lying between them. This CDR3 region has 18 residues. CDR3 bases: TGCGCCAGCAGCCAAAACCCGTTTCTAGGAGCACGATTCGATGAGCAGTTCTTC. Its translation is CASSQNPFLGARFDEQFF.

The genes are TRBV6-2 or TRBV6-3 and TRBJ2-3, with unresolved D. There are 14 residues in the CDR3. Trimming pared 4 bases from V and 0 bases from J, leaving 8 bases between. Germline CDR1 is MNHEY and CDR2 is SVGEGT. CDR3 protein: CASSFVLSTDTQYF. Written as DNA, the CDR3 is TGTGCCAGCAGTTTCGTACTTAGCACAGATACGCAGTATTTT.

This clone has a single count. DNA for the CDR3: TGTGCCAGCAGCTCCGACAGACGAATCCAAGAGACCCAGTACTTC. Translated: CASSSDRRIQETQYF. The chain couples TRBV7-6 to TRBJ2-5, with D maybe TRBD1 (5 bases). CDR3 length: 15 amino acids. The V gene's germline CDR1 is SGHVS and CDR2 FNYEAQ. Trimming stripped 4 bases from V and 1 base from J, with 13 bases between.

The V and J genes are TRBV3-1 (or the pseudogene TRBV3-2) and TRBJ2-1, with TRBD2 as a possible D gene (6 bases). Germline CDR1 is LGHDT and CDR2 is YNNKEL (reference sequence). The germline V and J ends were trimmed by 4 bases and 5 bases, with 9 bases remaining between them. This CDR3 has 13 residues. CDR3 amino acids: CASSRAGDNEQFF. CDR3 nucleotide sequence: TGTGCCAGCAGCCGAGCGGGCGACAATGAGCAGTTCTTC.

The chain couples TRBV30 to TRBJ1-5, with a weak D call TRBD1 (5 bases). This CDR3 spans 13 amino acids. The V gene lost 2 bases and the J gene lost 4 bases, with 9 bases spanning the gap. From germline, CDR1 is GTSNPN and CDR2 SVGIG (reference sequence). The CDR3 region is CAWSPQGNQPQHF. The CDR3 DNA is TGTGCCTGGAGTCCTCAGGGAAATCAGCCCCAGCATTTT. The full variable domain, in which reference TRBV30 and TRBJ1-5 provide the parts outside the CDR3, is SQTIHQWPATLVQPVGSPLSLECTVEGTSNPNLYWYRQAAGRGLQLLFYSVGIGQISSEVPQNLSASRPQDRQFILSSKKLLLSDSGFYLCAWSPQGNQPQHFGDGTRLSIL.

This clone came up a few times. The gene calls are TRBV7-2 and TRBJ1-2; a weak D match, TRBD1 (6 bases). The CDR3 has 14 residues. From germline, CDR1 is SGHTA and CDR2 FQGNSA. V was pared by 6 bases and J by 3 bases, with 14 bases between. CDR3 DNA: TGTGCCAGCAGTTTACAGGGCGGGGACTATGGCTACACCTTC. Translating it yields CASSLQGGDYGYTF.

J is TRBJ2-7 and V is TRBV19; tentative D call: TRBD2 (5 bases). CDR1 and CDR2 from the germline V gene are LNHDA and SQIVND (reference sequence). The CDR3 runs 13 residues. Trimming cost V 6 bases and J 3 bases, with 12 bases left between them. The DNA for the CDR3 is TGTGCCAGTAGAGGTAATAGCGTCTACGAGCAGTACTTC. Protein product: CASRGNSVYEQYF.

This clone has a handful of counts. This chain links TRBV29-1 with TRBJ1-1; D remains ambiguous. Germline assignment: CDR1 SQVTM and CDR2 ANQGSEA. V gave up 2 bases and J gave up 0 bases, with 13 bases separating them. This CDR3 is 15 amino acids long. CDR3 DNA sequence: TGCAGCGTTGAACGGAGGGTCCGAATGAACACTGAAGCTTTCTTT. This translates into CSVERRVRMNTEAFF.

The chain links TRBV7-8 to TRBJ2-3; D is ambiguous. Deletions cut 4 bases from V and 2 bases from J, with 4 bases between. CDR1 and CDR2 (germline): SGHVS, FQNEAQ. CDR3 length equals 12 residues. The chain's CDR3 is CASSSYTDTQYF. The CDR3 region has the DNA TGTGCCAGCAGCTCCTACACAGATACGCAGTATTTT.

The rearrangement joins TRBV6-5 to TRBJ2-7; 8 positions match TRBD1. The CDR3 loop spans 15 amino acids. Germline CDR1 is MNHEY and CDR2 is SVGAGI. Trimming removed 0 bases from V and 4 bases from J; junction bases left unmatched: 5. CDR3 nucleotides: TGTGCCAGCAGTTACTCCCGGACAGGGTATTACGAGCAGTACTTC. Protein product: CASSYSRTGYYEQYF.

This rearrangement joins TRBV11-3 to TRBJ2-7; 9 positions match TRBD2. The J segment lost 3 bases and the V segment lost 5 bases, leaving 23 bases of the junction unmatched. The CDR3 contains 20 residues. The germline V gene has CDR1 SGHNT and CDR2 YENEEA. As DNA, the CDR3 is TGTGCCAGCAGCCCCCCGCGGCTAGCGGGAAAGGGTGCGGTAATCTACGAGCAGTACTTC. Its protein is CASSPPRLAGKGAVIYEQYF.